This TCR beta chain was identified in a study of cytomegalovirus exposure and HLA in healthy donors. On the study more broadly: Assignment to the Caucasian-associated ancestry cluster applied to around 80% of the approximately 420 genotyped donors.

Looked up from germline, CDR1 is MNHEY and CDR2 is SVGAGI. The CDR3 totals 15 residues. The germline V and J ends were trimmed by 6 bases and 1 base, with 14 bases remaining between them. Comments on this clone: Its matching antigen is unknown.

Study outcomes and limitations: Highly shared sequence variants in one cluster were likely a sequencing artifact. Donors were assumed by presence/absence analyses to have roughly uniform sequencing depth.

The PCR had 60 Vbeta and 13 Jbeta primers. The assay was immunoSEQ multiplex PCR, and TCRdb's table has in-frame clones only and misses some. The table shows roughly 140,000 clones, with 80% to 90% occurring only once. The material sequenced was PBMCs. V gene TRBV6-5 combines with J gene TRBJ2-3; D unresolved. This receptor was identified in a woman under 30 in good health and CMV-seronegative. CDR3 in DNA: TGTGCCAGCAGCAACCTGGTGGCGGGCACAGATACGCAGTATTTT. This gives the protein CASSNLVAGTDTQYF.